One and the same sample provided the 14 T cell receptor beta chains below, sequenced in a study of control samples from healthy donors and cancer patients. Only in-frame clones appear in the TCRdb table, and some are missing; sequencing was by immunoSEQ multiplex PCR. The top ten clones hold over 1.3% of a sample with 150,000 to 200,000 clones, roughly 94% of them seen once. Sequencing used blood. These receptors all stem from a woman aged 18-29 years in good health.

This chain joins TRBV11-2 and TRBJ2-7; 7 bases agree with TRBD1. This CDR3 is 13 amino acids long. Losses at the gene ends were 3 bases for V and 5 bases for J; bases not matched to a gene: 4. Germline V gives CDR1 SGHAT, CDR2 FQNNGV. CDR3 in amino acids: CASSFDRADEQYF. Written as DNA, the CDR3 is TGTGCCAGCAGCTTTGACAGGGCGGACGAGCAGTACTTC. The complete variable domain, with remaining parts taken from reference TRBV11-2 and TRBJ2-7, reads EAGVAQSPRYKIIEKRQSVAFWCNPISGHATLYWYQQILGQGPKLLIQFQNNGVVDDSQLPKDRFSAERLKGVDSTLKIQPAKLEDSAVYLCASSFDRADEQYFGPGTRLTVT.

The chain combines TRBV28 with TRBJ1-2, with TRBD1 matching 9 bases. The CDR3 has 16 amino acids. With V trimmed by 3 bases and J by 5 bases, 10 bases remained unmatched. Per germline, CDR1 MDHEN and CDR2 SYDVKM. The CDR3 is CASSLRYGTGKYGYTF. CDR3 in DNA: TGTGCCAGCAGTTTGAGGTACGGGACAGGGAAGTATGGCTACACCTTC.

The chain employs TRBV18 and TRBJ1-5, with D tentatively TRBD1 (6 bases). V lost 4 bases and J 3 bases, leaving 13 bases between the germline ends. CDR3 length: 15 residues. Looked up from germline, CDR1 is KGHSH and CDR2 is LQKENI. CDR3 sequence reads: CASSRGLKNNQPQHF. CDR3 nucleotides: TGTGCCAGCTCACGGGGGCTCAAAAACAATCAGCCCCAGCATTTT. Combining the CDR3 with reference TRBV18 and TRBJ1-5 gives the whole variable domain NAGVMQNPRHLVRRRGQEARLRCSPMKGHSHVYWYRQLPEEGLKFMVYLQKENIIDESGMPKERFSAEFPKEGPSILRIQQVVRGDSAAYFCASSRGLKNNQPQHFGDGTRLSIL.

The rearrangement links TRBV6-6 to TRBJ1-2; 9 bases align to TRBD1. After removal of 5 bases from V and 8 bases from J, the junction contained 12 bases not matched to a gene. The CDR3 consists of 15 residues. Germline CDR1 MNHNY, CDR2 SVGAGI (reference sequence). CDR3 residues: CASSPLDRGPQGYTF. The CDR3 DNA reads as TGTGCCAGCAGTCCCTTGGACAGGGGCCCCCAGGGCTACACCTTC.

The V and J genes are TRBV28 and TRBJ2-7, with a possible D match to TRBD2 (5 bases). CDR3 length equals 12 residues. The germline V and J ends were trimmed by 7 bases and 0 bases, with 7 bases remaining between them. The germline gives CDR1 MDHEN, CDR2 SYDVKM. The CDR3 here is CASKGSSYEQYF. CDR3 nucleotide sequence: TGTGCCAGCAAAGGGAGCTCCTACGAGCAGTACTTC.

The chain uses TRBV28 and TRBJ1-1; D is unresolved. CDR1 and CDR2 from the germline V gene are MDHEN and SYDVKM. V was shortened by 5 bases and J by 3 bases, with 7 bases between the two germline ends. This CDR3 comprises 12 residues. CDR3 DNA: TGTGCCAGCAGTCTTCAGTACACTGAAGCTTTCTTT. Protein product: CASSLQYTEAFF.

This clone was found once. The CDR3 is CASSVGDPGTDTQYF. The CDR3 nucleotides read TGTGCCAGCAGCGTAGGGGACCCAGGGACGGATACGCAGTATTTT. The chain couples TRBV9 to TRBJ2-3; D possibly matches TRBD1 or TRBD2 (5 bases each). V was trimmed by 0 bases and J by 6 bases, leaving 14 bases between them. The CDR3 is made up of 15 amino acids. Germline V gene data show CDR1 as SGDLS and CDR2 as YYNGEE.

V and J are TRBV20-1 and TRBJ1-5; no definite D call. Trimming removed 3 bases at V and 1 base at J, with 4 bases between. The CDR3 contains 12 residues. Germline V gene data show CDR1 as DFQATT and CDR2 as SNEGSKA (reference sequence). The CDR3 coding sequence is TGCAGTGCTAGTCAGAGCAATCAGCCCCAGCATTTT. This gives the protein CSASQSNQPQHF.

V gene TRBV7-8 combines with J gene TRBJ1-3; TRBD1 is a possible D gene (5 bases). Trimming pared 1 base from V and 1 base from J, leaving 17 bases between. CDR1 SGHVS and CDR2 FQNEAQ come from the germline V gene. The CDR3 runs 18 residues. This CDR3 reads CASSLVQVGGFSGNTIYF. The CDR3 DNA is TGTGCCAGCAGCTTAGTCCAGGTTGGGGGTTTTTCTGGAAACACCATATATTTT.

The J gene is TRBJ1-1, the V gene TRBV11-3; the D gene is possibly TRBD1 (6 bases). Trimming shortened V by 3 bases and J by 5 bases, and 19 bases separated the two germline ends. The CDR3 contains 16 residues. The V gene's germline CDR1 is SGHNT and CDR2 YENEEA. Here the CDR3 DNA reads TGTGCCAGCAGCTTGATCACCTCAGGGGTTTGGACTGAAGCTTTCTTT. Translated, it gives CASSLITSGVWTEAFF.

This rearrangement joins TRBV4-3 to TRBJ2-1; 12 bases agree with TRBD2. Per germline, CDR1 LGHNA and CDR2 YSLEER. V lost 3 bases, J lost 7 bases, and 7 bases stayed unmatched. The CDR3 is 16 amino acids. CDR3 region: CASSQAGTSGLNEQFF. The CDR3, as DNA: TGCGCCAGCAGCCAGGCCGGGACTAGCGGGTTGAATGAGCAGTTCTTC.

The chain recombines TRBV27 with TRBJ1-1; 9 positions match TRBD1. The CDR3 loop spans 16 amino acids. The germline V gene encodes CDR1 MNHEY and CDR2 SMNVEV (reference sequence). Trimming cost V 9 bases and J 2 bases; bases outside gene matches: 13. CDR3 bases: TGTGCCAGTAGTCCATCGACAGGGGGAAAAAACACTGAAGCTTTCTTT. This codes for CASSPSTGGKNTEAFF.

This chain uses TRBV12-3 or TRBV12-4 with TRBJ2-7; no definite D call. CDR3 length: 11 amino acids. With 3 bases removed from V and 6 bases from J, the gap between germline ends came to 6 bases. CDR3 protein: CASSFGSEQYF. The DNA for the CDR3 is TGTGCCAGCAGTTTCGGGTCCGAGCAGTACTTC.

J is TRBJ2-5 and V is TRBV7-2; D possibly corresponds to TRBD1 (6 bases). The CDR3 length is 13 residues. V dropped 4 bases and J dropped 1 base, with 7 bases sitting between them. The germline V gene has CDR1 SGHTA and CDR2 FQGNSA. CDR3 protein: CASSSDSQETQYF. CDR3 bases: TGTGCCAGCAGCTCGGACAGCCAAGAGACCCAGTACTTC.